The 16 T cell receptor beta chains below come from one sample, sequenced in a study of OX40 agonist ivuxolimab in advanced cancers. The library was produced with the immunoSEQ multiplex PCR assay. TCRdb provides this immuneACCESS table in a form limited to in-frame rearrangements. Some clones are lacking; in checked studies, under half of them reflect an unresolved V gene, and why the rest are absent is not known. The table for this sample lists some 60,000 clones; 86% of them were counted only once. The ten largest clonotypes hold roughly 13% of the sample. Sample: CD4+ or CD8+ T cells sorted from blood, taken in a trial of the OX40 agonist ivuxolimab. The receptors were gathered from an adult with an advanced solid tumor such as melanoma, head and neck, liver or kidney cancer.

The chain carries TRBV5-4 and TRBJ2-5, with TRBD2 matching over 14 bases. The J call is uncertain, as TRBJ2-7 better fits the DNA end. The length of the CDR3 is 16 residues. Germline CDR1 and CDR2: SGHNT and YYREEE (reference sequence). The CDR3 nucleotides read TGTGCCAGCAGCCCGCCGGGACTAGCGGGAGTATACGAGCAGTACTTC. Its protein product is CASSPPGLAGVYEQYF.

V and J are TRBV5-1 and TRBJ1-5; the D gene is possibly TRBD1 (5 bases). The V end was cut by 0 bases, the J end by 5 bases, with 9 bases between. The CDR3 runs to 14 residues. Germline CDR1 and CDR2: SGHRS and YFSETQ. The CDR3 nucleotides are TGCGCCAGCAGCTTGGAGTCAGGGCATCAGCCCCAGCATTTT. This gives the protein CASSLESGHQPQHF.

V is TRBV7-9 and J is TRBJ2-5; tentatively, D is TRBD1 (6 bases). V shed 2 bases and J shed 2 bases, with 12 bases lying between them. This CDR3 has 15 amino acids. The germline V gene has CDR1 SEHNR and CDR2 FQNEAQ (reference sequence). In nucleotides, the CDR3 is TGTGCCAGCAGCTTACTTGGACAGTTGCAAGAGACCCAGTACTTC. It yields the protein CASSLLGQLQETQYF.

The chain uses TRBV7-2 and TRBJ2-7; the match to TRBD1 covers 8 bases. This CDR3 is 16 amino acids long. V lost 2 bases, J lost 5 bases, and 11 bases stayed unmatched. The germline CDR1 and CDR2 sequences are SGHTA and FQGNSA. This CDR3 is CASSLSPGGIFDEQYF. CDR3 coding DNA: TGTGCCAGCAGCTTAAGCCCAGGGGGCATTTTCGACGAGCAGTACTTC.

The CDR3 nucleotides read TGTGCCAGCAGCCTAGGGGGGACTAGCGGGACCTTCTACGAGCAGTACTTC. Its translation is CASSLGGTSGTFYEQYF. The rearrangement uses TRBV5-6 and TRBJ2-7, with 13 bases fitting TRBD2. CDR3 length: 17 amino acids. The J segment lost 3 bases and the V segment lost 4 bases, leaving 10 bases of the junction unmatched. Looked up from germline, CDR1 is SGHDT and CDR2 is YYEEEE.

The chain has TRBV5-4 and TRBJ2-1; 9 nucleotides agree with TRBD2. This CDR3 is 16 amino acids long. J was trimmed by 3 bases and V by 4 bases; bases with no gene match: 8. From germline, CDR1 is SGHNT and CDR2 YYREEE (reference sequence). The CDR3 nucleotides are TGTGCCAGCAGCAAAGAGCCTAGCGGGAACTACAATGAGCAGTTCTTC. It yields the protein CASSKEPSGNYNEQFF.

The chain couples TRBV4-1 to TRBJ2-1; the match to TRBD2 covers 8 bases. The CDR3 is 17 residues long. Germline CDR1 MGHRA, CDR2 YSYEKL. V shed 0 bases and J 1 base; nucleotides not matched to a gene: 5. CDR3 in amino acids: CASSQDIVAGSYNEQFF. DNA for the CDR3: TGCGCCAGCAGCCAAGATATAGTAGCGGGATCCTACAATGAGCAGTTCTTC.

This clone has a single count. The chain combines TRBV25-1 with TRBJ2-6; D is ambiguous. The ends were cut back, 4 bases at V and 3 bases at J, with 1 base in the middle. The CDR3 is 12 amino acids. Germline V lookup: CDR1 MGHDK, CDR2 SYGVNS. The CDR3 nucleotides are TGTGCCAGCAGTGTTGGGGCCAACGTCCTGACTTTC. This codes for CASSVGANVLTF.

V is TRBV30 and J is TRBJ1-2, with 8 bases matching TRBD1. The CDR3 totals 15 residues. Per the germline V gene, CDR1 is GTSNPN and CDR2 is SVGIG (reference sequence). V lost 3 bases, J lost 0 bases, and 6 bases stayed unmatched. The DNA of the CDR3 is TGTGCCTGGAGGGGACAGGAATTCTCTAACTATGGCTACACCTTC. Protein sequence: CAWRGQEFSNYGYTF.

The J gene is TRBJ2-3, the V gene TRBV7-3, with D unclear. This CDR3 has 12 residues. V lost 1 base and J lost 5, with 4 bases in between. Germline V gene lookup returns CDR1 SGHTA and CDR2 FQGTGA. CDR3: CASSLREDTQYF. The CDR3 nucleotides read TGTGCCAGCAGCTTAAGGGAAGATACGCAGTATTTT.

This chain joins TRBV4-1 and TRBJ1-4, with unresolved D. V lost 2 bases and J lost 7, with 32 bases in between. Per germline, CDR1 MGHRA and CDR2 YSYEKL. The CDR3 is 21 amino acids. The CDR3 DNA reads TGCGCCAGCAGCCAATCGAAAATCGTCAGACTAGAGGGTTTAGTCGGTGAAAAACTGTTTTTT. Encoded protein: CASSQSKIVRLEGLVGEKLFF.

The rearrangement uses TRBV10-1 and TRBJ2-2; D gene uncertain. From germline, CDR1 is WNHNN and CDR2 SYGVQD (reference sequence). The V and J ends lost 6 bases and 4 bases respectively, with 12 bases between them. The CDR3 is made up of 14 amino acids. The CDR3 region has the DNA TGCGCCAGCAGGTCAGCTATCTTCACCGGGGAGCTGTTTTTT. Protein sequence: CASRSAIFTGELFF.

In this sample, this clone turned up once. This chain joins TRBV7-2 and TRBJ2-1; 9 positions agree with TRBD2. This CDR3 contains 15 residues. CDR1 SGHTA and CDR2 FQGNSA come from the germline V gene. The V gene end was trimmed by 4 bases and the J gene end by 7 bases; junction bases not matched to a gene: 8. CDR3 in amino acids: CASSYHGLASNEQFF. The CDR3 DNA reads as TGTGCCAGCAGCTATCATGGACTAGCGAGTAATGAGCAGTTCTTC.

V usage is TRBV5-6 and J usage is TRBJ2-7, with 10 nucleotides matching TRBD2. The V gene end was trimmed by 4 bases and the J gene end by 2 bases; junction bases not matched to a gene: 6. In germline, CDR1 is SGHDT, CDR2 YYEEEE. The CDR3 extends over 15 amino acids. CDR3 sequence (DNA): TGTGCCAGCAGCCCCGGACTAGCGGTAACCTACGAGCAGTACTTC. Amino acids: CASSPGLAVTYEQYF.

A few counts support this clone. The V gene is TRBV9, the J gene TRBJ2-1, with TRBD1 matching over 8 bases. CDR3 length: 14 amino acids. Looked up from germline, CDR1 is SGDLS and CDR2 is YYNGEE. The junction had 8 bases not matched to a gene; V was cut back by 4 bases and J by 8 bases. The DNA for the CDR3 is TGTGCCAGCAGCCCCCAGGACAGGGAATATGAGCAGTTCTTC. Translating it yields CASSPQDREYEQFF.

CDR3 sequence reads: CASSPPNQGGNYGYTF. As DNA, the CDR3 is TGTGCCAGCTCACCACCCAACCAGGGGGGAAACTATGGCTACACCTTC. The chain links TRBV18 to TRBJ1-2, with 7 bases matching TRBD1. Losses at the gene ends were 0 bases for V and 2 bases for J; bases not matched to a gene: 6. The length of the CDR3 is 16 residues. Germline CDR1 reads KGHSH; CDR2 reads LQKENI. The variable domain in full, completed from reference TRBV18 and TRBJ1-2, reads NAGVMQNPRHLVRRRGQEARLRCSPMKGHSHVYWYRQLPEEGLKFMVYLQKENIIDESGMPKERFSAEFPKEGPSILRIQQVVRGDSAAYFCASSPPNQGGNYGYTFGSGTRLTVV.